Listed below are T cell receptor beta chains from one sample, sequenced in a study of technical replicates of blood from a handful of donors. Profiled with immunoSEQ multiplex PCR; TCRdb holds only in-frame clones, not every one. The table includes some 70,000 clones, less than 97% detected once. The sequencing sample was made of T cells isolated from PBMCs. All receptors come from a human donor in good health. Each CDR3 is given with its conserved first and last residue. D genes are given only for firm matches. Clone size is not always given. Where it is, it says once, few, many or a class for expanded clones.

TRBV7-9	TRBJ1-2	NA	NA	TGTGCCAGCAGCTTAGCGAACGGCCGATTGGGCGGCTACACCTTC	CASSLANGRLGGYTF
TRBV7-9	TRBJ1-1	NA	NA	TGTGCCAGCAGCTTAACACCATCCGAGGCAGCTTTCTTT	CASSLTPSEAAFF
TRBV4-1	TRBJ1-1	TRBD1	NA	TGCGCCAGCAGCCGCGACAGGGTTGCTTTCTTT	CASSRDRVAFF
TRBV29-1	TRBJ2-3	NA	once	TGCAGCGTTGAAGGGGGGCTACCCGACCCGGATACGCAGTATTTT	CSVEGGLPDPDTQYF
TRBV9	TRBJ1-6	NA	NA	TGTGCCAGCAGCGAGACTGCGTGGACACCCCTCCACTTT	CASSETAWTPLHF
TRBV5-8	TRBJ2-7	TRBD1	NA	TGTGCCAGCAGCTTGGTTGGGGACAGTCGACCCTACGAGCAGTACTTC	CASSLVGDSRPYEQYF
TRBV7-9	TRBJ2-2	NA	NA	TGTGCCAGCAGCTTATGGCGGACACCGAAGGGGGAGCTGTTTTTT	CASSLWRTPKGELFF
TRBV29-1	TRBJ2-5	NA	NA	TGCAGCGCTGCCCCAGAGGCAGAGACCCAGTACTTC	CSAAPEAETQYF
TRBV9	TRBJ2-7	NA	NA	TGTGCCAGCAGCGCGGGACAAGCCTACGAGCAGTACTTC	CASSAGQAYEQYF
TRBV2	TRBJ2-7	NA	NA	TGTGCCAGCAGTGAGGCCATGTCTTCCTACGAGCAGTACTTC	CASSEAMSSYEQYF
TRBV4-2	TRBJ1-1	TRBD1	once	TGTGCCAGCAGCCAAGACTCAGGCAGGGGGCATGCTTTCTTT	CASSQDSGRGHAFF
TRBV27	TRBJ2-5	NA	NA	TGTGCCAGCAGTTTCAGAGAGACCCAGTACTTC	CASSFRETQYF
TRBV30	TRBJ1-2	NA	NA	TGTGCCTGGAGTGTCGGAGTTAACTATGGCTACACCTTC	CAWSVGVNYGYTF
TRBV25-1	TRBJ2-5	NA	NA	TGTGCCAGCAGTGATGTAGTCGGGATCCAGTACTTC	CASSDVVGIQYF
TRBV5-6	TRBJ2-5	NA	NA	TGTGCCAGCAGCCGAGGGGGCCAAGAGACCCAGTACTTC	CASSRGGQETQYF
TRBV7-8	TRBJ1-1	NA	NA	TGTGCCAGCACTCCGGAACTAATGAACACTGAAGCTTTCTTT	CASTPELMNTEAFF
TRBV4-2	TRBJ1-5	NA	NA	TGTGCCAGCAGCCTCTCCGCGATTGTCAGCAATCAGCCCCAGCATTTT	CASSLSAIVSNQPQHF
TRBV5-6	TRBJ2-3	NA	NA	TGTGCCAGCAGGACAGGATCCGGGGATACGCAGTATTTT	CASRTGSGDTQYF
TRBV6-5	TRBJ2-1	NA	NA	TGTGCCAGCAGTTACGAGGGTCCGAGCTCCTACAATGAGCAGTTCTTC	CASSYEGPSSYNEQFF
TRBV4-2	TRBJ1-5	NA	NA	TGTGCCAGCAGCCCTTTGATGAGTAGCAATCAGCCCCAGCATTTT	CASSPLMSSNQPQHF
TRBV15	TRBJ1-1	NA	NA	TGTGCCACCAGCAGATCCTCTACGGGGAACACTGAAGCTTTCTTT	CATSRSSTGNTEAFF
TRBV5-1	TRBJ2-7	TRBD2	once	TGCGCCAGCAGCTTGGGGACTAGTTCTGTCGAGCAGTACTTC	CASSLGTSSVEQYF
TRBV2	TRBJ2-7	NA	once	TGTGCCAGCACACGACAGGGACTCCTCGGCGAGCAGTACTTC	CASTRQGLLGEQYF
TRBV11-2	TRBJ2-1	NA	NA	TGTGCCAGCAGCCCCCAGGTAGAGGGATATGAGCAGTTCTTC	CASSPQVEGYEQFF
TRBV10-3	TRBJ2-7	NA	few	TGTGCCATCAGTGAGCAGGGAACCTACGAGCAGTACTTC	CAISEQGTYEQYF
TRBV11-2	TRBJ2-3	TRBD2	NA	TGTGCCAGCAGCTTAGATGTATTTCGACTAGCGGGGGGCACAGATACGCAGTATTTT	CASSLDVFRLAGGTDTQYF
TRBV7-9	TRBJ1-2	NA	NA	TGTGCCAGCAGCTTAGACAGAACTTATGGCTACACCTTC	CASSLDRTYGYTF